These T cell receptor beta chains were read from a single sample in a study of Ad26.COV2.S vaccination and SARS-CoV-2 variants. TCRdb's copy holds only in-frame clones and misses some; the assay was immunoSEQ multiplex PCR. The data hold some 320,000 clones, with around 84% observed a single time. Specimen: peripheral blood, collected in a trial of Ad26.COV2.S vaccine versus placebo. The receptor source for this set is a person between 18 and 59 years old who received the Ad26.COV2.S COVID-19 vaccine or a placebo. The conserved cysteine and the conserved F or W are not part of the CDR3 here. Each record gives: V gene, D gene, CDR3 protein. D genes are given only for firm matches.

V: TRBV7-2
D: TRBD2
CDR3: ASTRGGSSYNEQF

V: TRBV12-5
D: .
CDR3: ASGLENTGELF

V: TRBV30
D: .
CDR3: AWSVGGSRGGQPQH

V: TRBV5-6
D: .
CDR3: ASSGGTNEKLF

V: TRBV5-1
D: .
CDR3: ASTPRSPTYEQY

V: TRBV27
D: .
CDR3: ASRQFPGPSSYNSPLH

V: TRBV30
D: .
CDR3: AWSGTYNEQF

V: TRBV7-8
D: TRBD2
CDR3: ASSPTPGLAGGPGETQY

V: TRBV9
D: .
CDR3: ASSQYRDNNYGYT

V: TRBV7-8
D: TRBD2
CDR3: ASSLLSGGSDTQY

V: TRBV3-1/TRBV3-2
D: .
CDR3: ASSQEVGGWSYGYT

V: TRBV6-5
D: TRBD2
CDR3: ASRLALTQY

V: TRBV19
D: TRBD2
CDR3: ASSIRGGQETQY

V: TRBV30
D: .
CDR3: AWVPRKETQY

V: TRBV15
D: TRBD2
CDR3: ATSRVKRTSGGFYNEQF

V: TRBV6-2/TRBV6-3
D: .
CDR3: ASSHRARASNGANVLT